This is a list of T cell receptor beta chains from one sample in a study of shared clonotypes between healthy human individuals. Some clones are missing from TCRdb's copy, which holds only in-frame ones; the method was immunoSEQ multiplex PCR. The table has 2 million to 2.5 million clones, almost 96% seen once. The sequencing input was naive CD4+ T cells sorted from blood. Source of these receptors: a man younger than 30 in good health. CDR3s include the opening cysteine and the closing phenylalanine or tryptophan. A D gene is named only where the DNA matches it firmly. The listing skips clone size in some rows; elsewhere it reads once, few, many or a size class.

>NA|TRBJ2-5|TRBV2|NA
CASSDGRGQETQYF
TGTGCCAGCAGTGATGGGCGGGGCCAAGAGACCCAGTACTTC
>NA|TRBJ1-2|TRBV6-1|NA
CASSEAGRSYGYTF
TGTGCCAGCAGTGAAGCAGGCAGATCCTATGGCTACACCTTC
>NA|TRBJ1-5|TRBV2|NA
CASSKGRVNQPQHF
TGTGCCAGCAGTAAAGGGCGTGTGAATCAGCCCCAGCATTTT
>TRBD1|TRBJ1-2|TRBV30|once
CAWSMDRGPAFSGYTF
TGTGCCTGGTCGATGGACAGGGGGCCAGCCTTTTCTGGCTACACCTTC
>NA|TRBJ2-5|TRBV5-3|once
CARSLVAHQETQYF
TGTGCCAGAAGCTTGGTAGCTCACCAAGAGACCCAGTACTTC
>TRBD2|TRBJ2-7|TRBV30|NA
CAWTGDWTSFEQYF
TGTGCCTGGACGGGTGATTGGACTAGTTTTGAGCAGTACTTC
>NA|TRBJ2-7|TRBV9|once
CASSVTDYEQYF
TGTGCCAGCAGCGTAACAGACTACGAGCAGTACTTC
>TRBD1|TRBJ2-7|TRBV7-8|once
CASSPNPGQGLSYEQYF
TGTGCCAGCAGCCCTAACCCGGGACAGGGTTTATCCTACGAGCAGTACTTC
>TRBD1|TRBJ2-2|TRBV7-2|NA
CASSLNQGVGELFF
TGTGCCAGCAGCCTAAACCAGGGGGTCGGGGAGCTGTTTTTT
>NA|TRBJ2-2|TRBV6-1|once
CASSALGNTGELFF
TGTGCCAGCAGTGCGCTGGGGAACACCGGGGAGCTGTTTTTT